What follows are 5 T cell receptor beta chains derived from one specimen sequenced in a study of neoadjuvant anti-PD-1 for oral cavity cancer. Sequenced by immunoSEQ multiplex PCR; TCRdb stores in-frame clones only, minus some. The sample lists 50,000 to 65,000 clones; roughly three quarters were seen once. Sequences were derived from PBMCs, sampled before nivolumab (anti-PD-1) treatment. These receptors were taken from a person aged 35-79 years with oral cavity squamous cell carcinoma.

The chain has TRBV5-1 and TRBJ2-7; weak D call: TRBD1 (6 bases). This CDR3 region has 16 residues. Trimming removed 4 bases at V and 6 bases at J, with 23 bases between. The germline V gene encodes CDR1 SGHRS and CDR2 YFSETQ. CDR3 in DNA: TGCGCCAGCAGCGTGCGGCAGGGGCCGGCGAGGGGCGAGCAGTACTTC. Protein: CASSVRQGPARGEQYF. Drawing the rest from reference TRBV5-1 and TRBJ2-7, the complete variable domain is KAGVTQTPRYLIKTRGQQVTLSCSPISGHRSVSWYQQTPGQGLQFLFEYFSETQRNKGNFPGRFSGRQFSNSRSEMNVSTLELGDSALYLCASSVRQGPARGEQYFGPGTRLTVT.

The chain combines TRBV13 with TRBJ2-7; 12 bases line up with TRBD2. The germline gives CDR1 PRHDT, CDR2 FYEKMQ (reference sequence). The V gene end was trimmed by 4 bases and the J gene end by 0 bases; junction bases not matched to a gene: 4. The CDR3 is 16 amino acids. CDR3 coding DNA: TGTGCCAGCAGCTCTGGACTAGCGGGGATCTCCTACGAGCAGTACTTC. Translation gives CASSSGLAGISYEQYF. The complete variable domain, with remaining parts taken from reference TRBV13 and TRBJ2-7, reads AAGVIQSPRHLIKEKRETATLKCYPIPRHDTVYWYQQGPGQDPQFLISFYEKMQSDKGSIPDRFSAQQFSDYHSELNMSSLELGDSALYFCASSSGLAGISYEQYFGPGTRLTVT.

The gene calls are TRBV6-5 and TRBJ2-1; TRBD1 agrees at 7 bases. V dropped 5 bases and J dropped 7; count of bases not matched to a gene: 8. This CDR3 is 14 amino acids long. Per germline, CDR1 MNHEY and CDR2 SVGAGI. Here the CDR3 reads CASSLASTGNEQFF. The CDR3, as DNA: TGTGCCAGCAGTCTCGCATCGACAGGGAATGAGCAGTTCTTC.

The gene calls are TRBV7-2 and TRBJ2-7; 7 nucleotides align to TRBD1. Looked up from germline, CDR1 is SGHTA and CDR2 is FQGNSA. V trimming: 1 base; J trimming: 3 bases; junction bases outside the gene matches: 6. CDR3 length equals 15 residues. The DNA of the CDR3 is TGTGCCAGCAGCTTAGGACAGGGAGTCAACTACGAGCAGTACTTC. Residues: CASSLGQGVNYEQYF.

The chain is built from TRBV15 and TRBJ2-5; TRBD2 agrees at 11 bases. The CDR3 spans 16 residues. Unmatched junction bases numbered 8, after V lost 1 base and J lost 7 bases. Per germline, CDR1 LNHNV and CDR2 YYDKDF (reference sequence). The CDR3 here is CATSRASSGGVGTQYF. DNA for the CDR3: TGTGCCACCAGCAGAGCGAGTAGCGGGGGGGTTGGGACCCAGTACTTC. Using reference TRBV15 and TRBJ2-5 for the parts outside the CDR3, the full variable domain is DAMVIQNPRYQVTQFGKPVTLSCSQTLNHNVMYWYQQKSSQAPKLLFHYYDKDFNNEADTPDNFQSRRPNTSFCFLDIRSPGLGDTAMYLCATSRASSGGVGTQYFGPGTRLLVL.